This paragraph reports one T cell receptor (beta chain). Assay: immunoSEQ multiplex PCR; the TCRdb copy retains only in-frame clones and omits some. The table lists 90,000 to 140,000 clones, 80% to 90% of them singletons. This sample is part of a study of control samples from healthy donors and cancer patients. CDR3 length equals 14 residues. Germline-derived CDR1 and CDR2 are MNHEY and SMNVEV (reference sequence). With 5 bases removed from V and 0 bases from J, the gap between germline ends came to 10 bases. The sample consisted of blood. The chain combines TRBV27 with TRBJ1-1; D is unresolved. The TCR was taken from a woman in her forties or fifties in good health. Here the CDR3 reads CASSNIRMNTEAFF. CDR3 sequence (DNA): TGTGCCAGCAGTAACATACGGATGAACACTGAAGCTTTCTTT.